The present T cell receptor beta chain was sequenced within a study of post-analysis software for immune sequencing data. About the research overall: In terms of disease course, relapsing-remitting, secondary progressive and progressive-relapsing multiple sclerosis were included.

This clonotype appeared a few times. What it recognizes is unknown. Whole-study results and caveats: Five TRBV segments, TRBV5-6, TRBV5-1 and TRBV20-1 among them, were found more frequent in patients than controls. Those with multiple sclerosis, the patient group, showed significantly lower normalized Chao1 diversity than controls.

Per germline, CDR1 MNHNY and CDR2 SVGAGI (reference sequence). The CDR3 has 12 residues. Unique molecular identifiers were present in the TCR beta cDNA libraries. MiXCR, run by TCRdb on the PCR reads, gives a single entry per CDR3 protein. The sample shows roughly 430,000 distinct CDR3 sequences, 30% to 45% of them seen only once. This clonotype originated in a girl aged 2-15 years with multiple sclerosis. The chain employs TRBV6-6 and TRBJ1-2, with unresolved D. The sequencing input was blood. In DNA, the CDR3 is TGTGCAGGCGGGGAGGCGGACTATGGCTACACCTTC. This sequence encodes CAGGEADYGYTF.